This T cell receptor beta chain was sequenced in a study of blood T cell repertoires in COVID-19. As for the study in general: The United States, Italy and Spain provided the acute and convalescent COVID-19 samples. T cells, B-cell-depleted T cells, or PBMCs supplied cDNA or gDNA.

In the authors' workflow: It was from reference gene primer amplification that nucleated cell counts were estimated. Assay: immunoSEQ multiplex PCR; the TCRdb copy retains only in-frame clones and omits some. V, J and clone size were drawn from that table, and D and trimming were deduced from the DNA. Here the sample spans 200,000 to 250,000 clones, roughly 86% being singletons. This clone was observed once. Germline V gives CDR1 SGHNT, CDR2 YYREEE (reference sequence). Trimming removed 1 base from V and 8 bases from J; junction bases left unmatched: 8. This CDR3 spans 16 amino acids. This TCR was recovered from a woman aged 45-65 years with active or convalescent COVID-19. The rearrangement joins TRBV5-4 to TRBJ2-1; 11 nucleotides match TRBD2. The specimen sequenced was peripheral blood. In nucleotides, the CDR3 is TGTGCCAGCAGCTTGTCGCTAGCGGGGGGCGGGGATGAGCAGTTCTTC. Amino acid sequence: CASSLSLAGGGDEQFF.